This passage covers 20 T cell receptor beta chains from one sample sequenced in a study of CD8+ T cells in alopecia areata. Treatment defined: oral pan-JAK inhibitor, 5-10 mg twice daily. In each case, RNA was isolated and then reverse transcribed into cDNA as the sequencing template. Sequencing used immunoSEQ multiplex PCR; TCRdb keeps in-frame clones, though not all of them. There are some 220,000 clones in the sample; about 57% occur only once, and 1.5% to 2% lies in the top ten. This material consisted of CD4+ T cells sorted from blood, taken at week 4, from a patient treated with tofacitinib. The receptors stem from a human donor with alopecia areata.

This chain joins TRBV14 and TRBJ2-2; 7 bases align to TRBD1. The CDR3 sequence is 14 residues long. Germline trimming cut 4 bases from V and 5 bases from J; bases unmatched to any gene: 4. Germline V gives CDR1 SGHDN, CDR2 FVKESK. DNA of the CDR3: TGTGCCAGCAGCCCACAGGGGAATACCGGGGAGCTGTTTTTT. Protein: CASSPQGNTGELFF.

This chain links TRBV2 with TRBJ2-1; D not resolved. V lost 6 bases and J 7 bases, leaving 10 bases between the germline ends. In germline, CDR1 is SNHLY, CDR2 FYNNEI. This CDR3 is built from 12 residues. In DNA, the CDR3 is TGTGCCAGCAGCCTGTTGGGGAATGAGCAGTTCTTC. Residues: CASSLLGNEQFF. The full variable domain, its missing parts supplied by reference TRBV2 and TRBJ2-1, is EPEVTQTPSHQVTQMGQEVILRCVPISNHLYFYWYRQILGQKVEFLVSFYNNEISEKSEIFDDQFSVERPDGSNFTLKIRSTKLEDSAMYFCASSLLGNEQFFGPGTRLTVL.

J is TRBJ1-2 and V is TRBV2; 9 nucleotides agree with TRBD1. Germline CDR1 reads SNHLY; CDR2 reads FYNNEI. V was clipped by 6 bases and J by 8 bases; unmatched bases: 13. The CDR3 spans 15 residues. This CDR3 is CASSQTTGTGSGYTF. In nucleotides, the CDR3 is TGTGCCAGCAGCCAAACGACCGGGACAGGGAGCGGCTACACCTTC. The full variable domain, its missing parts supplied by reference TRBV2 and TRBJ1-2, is EPEVTQTPSHQVTQMGQEVILRCVPISNHLYFYWYRQILGQKVEFLVSFYNNEISEKSEIFDDQFSVERPDGSNFTLKIRSTKLEDSAMYFCASSQTTGTGSGYTFGSGTRLTVV.

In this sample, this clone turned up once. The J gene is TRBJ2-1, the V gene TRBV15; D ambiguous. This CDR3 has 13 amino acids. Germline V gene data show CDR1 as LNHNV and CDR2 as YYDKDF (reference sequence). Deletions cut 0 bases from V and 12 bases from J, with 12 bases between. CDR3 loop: CATSRDDRSGQFF. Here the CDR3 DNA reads TGTGCCACCAGCAGAGATGACCGATCGGGGCAGTTCTTC.

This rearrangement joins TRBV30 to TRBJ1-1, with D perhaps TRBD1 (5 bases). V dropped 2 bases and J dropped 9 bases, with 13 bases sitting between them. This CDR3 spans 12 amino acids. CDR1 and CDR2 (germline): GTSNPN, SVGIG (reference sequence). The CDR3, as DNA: TGTGCCTGGAGTCCTGGGACTTATAAAGCTTTCTTT. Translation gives CAWSPGTYKAFF.

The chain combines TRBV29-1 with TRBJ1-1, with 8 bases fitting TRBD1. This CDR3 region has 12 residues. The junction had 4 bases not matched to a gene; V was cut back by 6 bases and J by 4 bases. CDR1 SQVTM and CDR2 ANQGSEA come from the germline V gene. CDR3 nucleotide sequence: TGCAGCGTATCGACAGGGGTCACTGAAGCTTTCTTT. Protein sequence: CSVSTGVTEAFF. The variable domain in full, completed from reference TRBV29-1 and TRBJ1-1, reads SAVISQKPSRDICQRGTSLTIQCQVDSQVTMMFWYRQQPGQSLTLIATANQGSEATYESGFVIDKFPISRPNLTFSTLTVSNMSPEDSSIYLCSVSTGVTEAFFGQGTRLTVV.

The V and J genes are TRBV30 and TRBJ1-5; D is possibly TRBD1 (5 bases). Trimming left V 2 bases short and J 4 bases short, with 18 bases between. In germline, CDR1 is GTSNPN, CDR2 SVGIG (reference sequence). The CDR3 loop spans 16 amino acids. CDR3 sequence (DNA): TGTGCCTGGAGTCGAAAGGGGACGACTGAAAATCAGCCCCAGCATTTT. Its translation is CAWSRKGTTENQPQHF. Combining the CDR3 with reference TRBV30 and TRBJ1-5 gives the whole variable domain SQTIHQWPATLVQPVGSPLSLECTVEGTSNPNLYWYRQAAGRGLQLLFYSVGIGQISSEVPQNLSASRPQDRQFILSSKKLLLSDSGFYLCAWSRKGTTENQPQHFGDGTRLSIL.

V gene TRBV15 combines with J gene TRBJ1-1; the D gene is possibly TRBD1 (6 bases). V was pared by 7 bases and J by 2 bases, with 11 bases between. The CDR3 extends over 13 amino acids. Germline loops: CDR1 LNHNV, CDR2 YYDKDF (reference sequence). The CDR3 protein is CATTLGTNTEAFF. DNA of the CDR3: TGTGCCACCACTCTTGGGACAAACACTGAAGCTTTCTTT.

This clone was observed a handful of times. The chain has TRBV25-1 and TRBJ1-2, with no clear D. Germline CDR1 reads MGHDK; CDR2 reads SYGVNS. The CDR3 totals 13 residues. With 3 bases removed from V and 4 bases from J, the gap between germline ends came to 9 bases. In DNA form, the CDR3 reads TGTGCCAGCAGTGAGCCGCACAGCTATGGCTACACCTTC. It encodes CASSEPHSYGYTF.

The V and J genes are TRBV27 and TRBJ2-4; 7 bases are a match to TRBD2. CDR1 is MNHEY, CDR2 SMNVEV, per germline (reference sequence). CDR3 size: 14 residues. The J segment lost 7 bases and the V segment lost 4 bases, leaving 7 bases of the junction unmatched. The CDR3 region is CASSSGRGVNIQYF. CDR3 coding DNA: TGTGCCAGCAGTTCCGGACGGGGGGTGAACATTCAGTACTTC.

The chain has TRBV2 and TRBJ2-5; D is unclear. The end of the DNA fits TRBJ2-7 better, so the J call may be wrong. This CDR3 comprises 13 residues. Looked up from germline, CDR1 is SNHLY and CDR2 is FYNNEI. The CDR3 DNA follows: TGTGCCAGCAGTGAGGGAACTCGTTTCGAGCAGTACTTC. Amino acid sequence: CASSEGTRFEQYF.

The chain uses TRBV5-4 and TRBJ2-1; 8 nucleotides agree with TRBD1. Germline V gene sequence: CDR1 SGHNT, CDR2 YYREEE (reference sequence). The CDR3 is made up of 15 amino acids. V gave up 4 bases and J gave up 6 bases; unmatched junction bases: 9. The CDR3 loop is CASSPQGAIGNEQFF. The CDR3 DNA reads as TGTGCCAGCAGCCCTCAGGGGGCGATAGGCAATGAGCAGTTCTTC.

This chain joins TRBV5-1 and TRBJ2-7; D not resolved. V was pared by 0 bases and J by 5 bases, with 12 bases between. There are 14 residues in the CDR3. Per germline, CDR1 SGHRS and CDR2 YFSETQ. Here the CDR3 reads CASSLGPLRDEQYF. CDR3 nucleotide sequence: TGCGCCAGCAGCTTGGGACCCCTACGGGACGAGCAGTACTTC.

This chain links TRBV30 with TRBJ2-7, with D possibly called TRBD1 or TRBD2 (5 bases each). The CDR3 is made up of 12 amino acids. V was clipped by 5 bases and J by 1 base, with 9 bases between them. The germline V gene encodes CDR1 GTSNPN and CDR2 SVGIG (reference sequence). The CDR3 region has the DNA TGTGCCTGGGGGGACCTATCCTACGAGCAGTACTTC. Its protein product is CAWGDLSYEQYF. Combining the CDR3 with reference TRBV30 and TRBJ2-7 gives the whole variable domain SQTIHQWPATLVQPVGSPLSLECTVEGTSNPNLYWYRQAAGRGLQLLFYSVGIGQISSEVPQNLSASRPQDRQFILSSKKLLLSDSGFYLCAWGDLSYEQYFGPGTRLTVT.

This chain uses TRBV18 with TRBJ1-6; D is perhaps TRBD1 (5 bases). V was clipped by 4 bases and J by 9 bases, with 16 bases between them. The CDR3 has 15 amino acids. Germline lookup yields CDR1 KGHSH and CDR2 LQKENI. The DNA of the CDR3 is TGTGCCAGCTCACAAGGGGTGGCAGCGGGTTCACCCCTCCACTTT. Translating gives CASSQGVAAGSPLHF.

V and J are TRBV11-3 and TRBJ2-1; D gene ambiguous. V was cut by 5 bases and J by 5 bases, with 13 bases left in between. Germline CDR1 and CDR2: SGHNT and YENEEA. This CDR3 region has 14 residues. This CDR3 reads CASSPFRNNNEQFF. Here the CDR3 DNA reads TGTGCCAGCAGCCCATTCCGGAATAACAATGAGCAGTTCTTC.

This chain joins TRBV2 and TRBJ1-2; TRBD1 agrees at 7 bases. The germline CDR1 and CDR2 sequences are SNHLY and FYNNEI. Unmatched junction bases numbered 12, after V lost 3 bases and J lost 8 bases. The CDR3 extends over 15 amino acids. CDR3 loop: CASSDGVQGRRGYTF. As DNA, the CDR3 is TGTGCCAGCAGTGATGGCGTACAGGGGAGGAGAGGCTACACCTTC.

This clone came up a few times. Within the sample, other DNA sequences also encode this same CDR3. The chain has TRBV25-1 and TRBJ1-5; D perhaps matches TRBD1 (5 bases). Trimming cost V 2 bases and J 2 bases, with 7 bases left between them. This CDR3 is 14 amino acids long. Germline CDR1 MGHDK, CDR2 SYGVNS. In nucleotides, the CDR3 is TGTGCCAGCAGTGAAACAGGTGGCAATCAGCCCCAGCATTTT. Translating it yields CASSETGGNQPQHF.

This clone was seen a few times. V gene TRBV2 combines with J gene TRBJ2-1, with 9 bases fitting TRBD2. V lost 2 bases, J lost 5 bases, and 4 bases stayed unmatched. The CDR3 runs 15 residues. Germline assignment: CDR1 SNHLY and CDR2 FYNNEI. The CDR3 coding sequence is TGTGCCAGCAGTGAATGGGCGGGGGGGCACAATGAGCAGTTCTTC. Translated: CASSEWAGGHNEQFF.

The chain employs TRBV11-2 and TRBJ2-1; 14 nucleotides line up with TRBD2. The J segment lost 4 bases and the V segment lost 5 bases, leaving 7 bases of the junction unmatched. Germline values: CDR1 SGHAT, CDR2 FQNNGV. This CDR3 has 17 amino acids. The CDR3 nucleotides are TGTGCCAGCAGCCTAGGACTAGCGGGGGGTTCTTACAATGAGCAGTTCTTC. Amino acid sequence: CASSLGLAGGSYNEQFF.